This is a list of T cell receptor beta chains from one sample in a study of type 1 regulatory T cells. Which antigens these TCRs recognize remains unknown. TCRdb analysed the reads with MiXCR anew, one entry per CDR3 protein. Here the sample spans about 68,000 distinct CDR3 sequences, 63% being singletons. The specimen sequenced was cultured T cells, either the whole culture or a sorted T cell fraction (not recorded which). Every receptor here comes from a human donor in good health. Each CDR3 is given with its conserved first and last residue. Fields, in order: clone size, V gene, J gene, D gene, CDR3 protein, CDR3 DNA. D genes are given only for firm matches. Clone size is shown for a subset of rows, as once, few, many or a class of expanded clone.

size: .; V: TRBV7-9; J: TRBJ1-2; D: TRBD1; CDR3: CASSRRPGTGVNYGYTF; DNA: TGTGCCAGCAGCCGGCGACCCGGGACAGGAGTTAACTATGGCTACACCTTC
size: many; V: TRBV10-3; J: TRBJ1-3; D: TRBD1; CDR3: CAITQGNGNTIYF; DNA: TGTGCCATCACACAGGGGAACGGAAACACCATATATTTT
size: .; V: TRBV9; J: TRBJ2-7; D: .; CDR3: CASSTGPSYEQYF; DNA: TGTGCCAGCAGCACCGGGCCATCCTACGAGCAGTACTTC
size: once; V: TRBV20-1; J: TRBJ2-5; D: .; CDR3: CSARSEGGKTQYF; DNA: TGCAGTGCTAGAAGTGAGGGCGGGAAGACCCAGTACTTC
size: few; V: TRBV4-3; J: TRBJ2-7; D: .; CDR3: CASSRQVGASYEQYF; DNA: TGCGCCAGCAGCCGCCAGGTTGGGGCCTCCTACGAGCAGTACTTC
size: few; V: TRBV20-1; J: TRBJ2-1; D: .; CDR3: CSAAGSLTGHNEQFF; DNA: TGCAGTGCTGCAGGGTCCCTAACTGGCCACAATGAGCAGTTCTTC
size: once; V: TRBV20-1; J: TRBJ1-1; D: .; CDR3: CSARDLQGFTEAFF; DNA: TGCAGTGCTAGAGATTTGCAGGGATTCACTGAAGCTTTCTTT
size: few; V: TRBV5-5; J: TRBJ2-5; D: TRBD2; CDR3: CASGSGGQHQETQYF; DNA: TGTGCCAGCGGGTCGGGAGGGCAACACCAAGAGACCCAGTACTTC
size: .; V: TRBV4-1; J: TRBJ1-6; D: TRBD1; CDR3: CASSQDPGYKTTGMISYNSPLHF; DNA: TGCGCCAGCAGCCAAGATCCGGGGTACAAGACGACAGGGATGATCTCCTATAATTCACCCCTCCACTTT
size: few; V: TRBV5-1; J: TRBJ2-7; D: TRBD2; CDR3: CASSLASGTTYEQYF; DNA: TGCGCCAGCAGCTTGGCCAGCGGGACTACCTACGAGCAGTACTTC
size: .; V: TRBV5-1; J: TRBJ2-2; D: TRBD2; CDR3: CASSLVWTSGTNTGELFF; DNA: TGCGCCAGCAGCTTGGTATGGACTAGCGGGACGAACACCGGGGAGCTGTTTTTT
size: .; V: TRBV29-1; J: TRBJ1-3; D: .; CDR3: CSVESDSGNTIYF; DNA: TGCAGCGTTGAATCTGACTCTGGAAACACCATATATTTT
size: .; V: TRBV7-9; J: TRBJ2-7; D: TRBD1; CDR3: CASRQYRGPSYEQYF; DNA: TGTGCCAGCAGACAATACAGGGGGCCATCCTACGAGCAGTACTTC
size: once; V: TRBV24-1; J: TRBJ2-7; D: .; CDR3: CATSDHYEQYF; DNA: TGTGCCACCAGTGATCACTACGAGCAGTACTTC
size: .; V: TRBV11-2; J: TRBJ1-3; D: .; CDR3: CASSFRLTGNTIYF; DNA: TGTGCCAGCAGCTTCCGTCTCACTGGAAACACCATATATTTT
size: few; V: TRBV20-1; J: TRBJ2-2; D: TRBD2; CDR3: CSARARLAEGSNTGELFF; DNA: TGCAGTGCTAGGGCAAGACTAGCGGAGGGGAGTAACACCGGGGAGCTGTTTTTT
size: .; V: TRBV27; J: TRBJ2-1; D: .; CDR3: CASSLSLYSYNEQFF; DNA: TGTGCCAGCAGTTTATCGCTATACTCCTACAATGAGCAGTTCTTC
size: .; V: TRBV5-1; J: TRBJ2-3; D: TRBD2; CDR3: CASSSETSGSTDTQYF; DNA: TGCGCCAGCAGCTCTGAGACTAGCGGGAGTACAGATACGCAGTATTTT
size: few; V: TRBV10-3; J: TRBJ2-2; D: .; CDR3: CAISPGQANTGELFF; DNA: TGTGCCATCAGCCCGGGACAAGCGAACACCGGGGAGCTGTTTTTT
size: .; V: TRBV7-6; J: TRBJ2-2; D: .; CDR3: CASRDTGTSTGELFF; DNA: TGTGCCAGCAGGGACACAGGGACGAGCACCGGGGAGCTGTTTTTT
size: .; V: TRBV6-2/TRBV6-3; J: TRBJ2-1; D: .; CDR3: CASTFTNEQFF; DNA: TGTGCCAGCACTTTTACGAATGAGCAGTTCTTC
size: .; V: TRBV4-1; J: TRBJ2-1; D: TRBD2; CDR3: CASSQEAGAHNEQFF; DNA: TGCGCCAGCAGCCAAGAGGCGGGAGCCCACAATGAGCAGTTCTTC
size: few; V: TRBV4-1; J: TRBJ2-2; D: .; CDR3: CASSTGFGELFF; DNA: TGCGCCAGCAGCACAGGGTTCGGGGAGCTGTTTTTT
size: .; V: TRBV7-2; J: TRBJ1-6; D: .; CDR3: CASSLAATGYNSPLHF; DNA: TGTGCCAGCAGCTTAGCGGCTACAGGCTATAATTCACCCCTCCACTTT
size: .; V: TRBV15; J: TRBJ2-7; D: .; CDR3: CATSRGAGTGSLAGLYEQYF; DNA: TGTGCCACCAGCAGAGGCGCCGGGACAGGGTCACTAGCGGGACTTTACGAGCAGTACTTC